Listed here are 15 T cell receptor beta chains from one sample, sequenced in a study of blood T cells in healthy people across ages. The second PCR ran about 6 to 11 cycles with a sample-barcoded 5' primer and J-beta primers. TCRdb re-analysed the 5' RACE reads in MiXCR, keeping a single row per CDR3 protein. This table has roughly 1,300,000 distinct CDR3 sequences, approximately 63% appearing once. Material for sequencing was blood. The receptors stem from a man between 18 and 29 years old in good health.

This clonotype turned up a few times. CDR3: CSASQTSGMPYEQYF. In DNA form, the CDR3 reads TGCAGTGCTTCACAAACTAGCGGGATGCCCTACGAGCAGTACTTC. The V gene is TRBV20-1, the J gene TRBJ2-7; 10 positions agree with TRBD2. In germline, CDR1 is DFQATT, CDR2 SNEGSKA (reference sequence). The CDR3 length is 15 residues. After removal of 5 bases from V and 2 bases from J, the junction contained 9 bases not matched to a gene.

There are a few counts of this clonotype. The V gene is TRBV27, the J gene TRBJ2-6; 8 bases are a match to TRBD1. The CDR3 consists of 18 residues. V lost 5 bases to trimming and J lost 4 bases; unmatched junction nucleotides: 13. The germline V gene encodes CDR1 MNHEY and CDR2 SMNVEV (reference sequence). In DNA form, the CDR3 reads TGTGCCAGCAGTCTCTTCGTGCAGGGGGCGCTAGGGGCCAACGTCCTGACTTTC. Translated, it gives CASSLFVQGALGANVLTF.

The J gene is TRBJ1-1, the V gene TRBV28; D is unresolved. This CDR3 has 11 residues. Germline CDR1 is MDHEN and CDR2 is SYDVKM. The V and J ends lost 5 bases and 11 bases respectively, with 12 bases between them. The CDR3 protein is CASSLPLYAFF. DNA for the CDR3: TGTGCCAGCAGTCTCCCCCTTTATGCTTTCTTT.

In regard to this clonotype: One end of the junction is discordant with germline, which a read error may explain. This rearrangement joins TRBV9 to TRBJ1-6; 7 bases agree with TRBD1. This CDR3 region has 16 residues. Germline values: CDR1 SGDLS, CDR2 YYNGEE. The CDR3 region is CTSSDYRDRRNSPLHF. The CDR3 region has the DNA TGTACCAGCAGCGACTACAGGGACAGACGTAATTCACCCCTCCACTTT.

This clonotype was seen a handful of times. The gene calls are TRBV5-1 and TRBJ2-5; D unclear. This CDR3 is built from 13 residues. Germline CDR1 is SGHRS and CDR2 is YFSETQ. Trimming cost V 7 bases and J 1 base, with 11 bases left between them. This chain's CDR3 is CASSGESQETQYF. The CDR3 DNA sequence: TGCGCCAGCTCCGGAGAGTCCCAAGAGACCCAGTACTTC.

V gene TRBV6-1 combines with J gene TRBJ1-4; no definite D call. Germline CDR1 reads MNHNS; CDR2 reads SASEGT. The CDR3 loop spans 20 amino acids. V dropped 6 bases and J dropped 0 bases, with 26 bases sitting between them. The CDR3 loop is CASSSLFDLAELTTNEKLFF. The CDR3 nucleotides read TGTGCCAGCAGCTCGTTATTCGATTTGGCAGAACTCACAACTAATGAAAAACTGTTTTTT.

This clonotype was picked up a small number of times. The chain combines TRBV20-1 with TRBJ2-1, with D maybe TRBD1 (6 bases). This CDR3 has 12 amino acids. The V gene's germline CDR1 is DFQATT and CDR2 SNEGSKA (reference sequence). Between the trimmed V and J ends, which lost 0 bases and 9 bases, there was a span of 9 bases. CDR3 bases: TGCAGTGCTAGAGAGGAAGGGGGTGAGCAGTTCTTC. It is translated as CSAREEGGEQFF.

This chain joins TRBV11-3 and TRBJ2-1; no definite D call. V was pared by 4 bases and J by 4 bases, with 14 bases between. There are 15 residues in the CDR3. Germline loops: CDR1 SGHNT, CDR2 YENEEA. CDR3 bases: TGTGCCAGCAGCTACCACGGTGGGAATTACAATGAGCAGTTCTTC. Translated: CASSYHGGNYNEQFF.

This clonotype has more than one count but fewer than ten. The CDR3 region has the DNA TGTGCCAGCGGAACCGGGACTAGCGGAAATATTAAAGAGACCCAGTACTTC. It is translated as CASGTGTSGNIKETQYF. The chain links TRBV7-9 to TRBJ2-5; 11 bases align to TRBD2. CDR3 length equals 17 residues. J was trimmed by 3 bases and V by 8 bases; bases with no gene match: 14. CDR1 and CDR2 from the germline V gene are SEHNR and FQNEAQ (reference sequence).

The J gene is TRBJ2-4, the V gene TRBV20-1, with 7 bases identical to TRBD2. The CDR3 loop spans 16 amino acids. Germline assignment: CDR1 DFQATT and CDR2 SNEGSKA (reference sequence). The junction had 7 bases not matched to a gene; V was cut back by 0 bases and J by 2 bases. The CDR3, as DNA: TGCAGTGCTAGAGACGAAACGGGAGGCCCCAAAAACATTCAGTACTTC. Translation: CSARDETGGPKNIQYF.

This clonotype was seen a few times. The chain recombines TRBV12-3 or TRBV12-4 with TRBJ1-2; D gene uncertain. Trimming took 6 bases from V and 7 from J, leaving 15 bases between them. The CDR3 loop spans 13 amino acids. The CDR3 here is CASSTPGLGGYTF. The CDR3, as DNA: TGTGCCAGCAGCACTCCGGGGTTGGGTGGCTACACCTTC.

This clonotype was seen repeatedly, ten times or more. This chain connects TRBV20-1 to TRBJ2-5, with D possibly being TRBD1 (6 bases). CDR1 and CDR2 from the germline V gene are DFQATT and SNEGSKA (reference sequence). The CDR3 runs 13 residues. Trimming left V 2 bases short and J 1 base short, with 8 bases between. CDR3 nucleotide sequence: TGCAGTGCTAGACGACAGGCCCAAGAGACCCAGTACTTC. Protein product: CSARRQAQETQYF.

The sample holds a few counts of this clonotype. The chain couples TRBV6-2 or TRBV6-3 to TRBJ2-1; D gene unclear. This CDR3 has 12 amino acids. V lost 3 bases, J lost 7 bases, and 7 bases lay in between. CDR1 and CDR2 from the germline V gene are MNHEY and SVGEGT. The CDR3 DNA is TGTGCCAGCAGTTATATATTAAATGAGCAGTTCTTC. Amino acid sequence: CASSYILNEQFF.

Only a few counts were recorded for this clonotype. The V gene is TRBV10-3, the J gene TRBJ2-7; D possibly corresponds to TRBD2 (5 bases). The germline CDR1 and CDR2 sequences are ENHRY and SYGVKD. The CDR3 runs 14 residues. V lost 3 bases, J lost 2 bases, and 11 bases lay in between. The CDR3 reads CAISELERPYEQYF. The CDR3 DNA reads TGTGCCATCAGTGAACTAGAAAGGCCCTACGAGCAGTACTTC.

This chain links TRBV6-2 or TRBV6-3 with TRBJ2-1, with TRBD2 matching over 10 bases. The length of the CDR3 is 15 residues. Germline trimming cut 7 bases from V and 7 bases from J; bases unmatched to any gene: 10. Germline V gives CDR1 MNHEY, CDR2 SVGEGT. CDR3 DNA: TGTGCCAGCATTGACTCACTAGCGGGAAAGAATGAGCAGTTCTTC. Protein product: CASIDSLAGKNEQFF.